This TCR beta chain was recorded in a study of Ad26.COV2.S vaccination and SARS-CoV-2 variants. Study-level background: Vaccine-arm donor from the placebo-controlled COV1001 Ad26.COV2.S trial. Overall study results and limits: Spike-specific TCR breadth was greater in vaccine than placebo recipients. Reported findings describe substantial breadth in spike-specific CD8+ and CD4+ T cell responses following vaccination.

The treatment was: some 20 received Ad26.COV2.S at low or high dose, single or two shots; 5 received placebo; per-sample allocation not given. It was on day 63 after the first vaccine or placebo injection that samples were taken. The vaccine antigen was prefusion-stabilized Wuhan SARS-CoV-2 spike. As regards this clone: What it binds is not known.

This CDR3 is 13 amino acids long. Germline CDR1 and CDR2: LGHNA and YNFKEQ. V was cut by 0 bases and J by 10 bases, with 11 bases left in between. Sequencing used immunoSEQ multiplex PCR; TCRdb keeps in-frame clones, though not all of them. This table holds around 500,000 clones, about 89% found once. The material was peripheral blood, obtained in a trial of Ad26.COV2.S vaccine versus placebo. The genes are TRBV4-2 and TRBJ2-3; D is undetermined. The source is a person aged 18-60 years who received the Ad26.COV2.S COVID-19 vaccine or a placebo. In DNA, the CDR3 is TGTGCCAGCAGCCAAGATGCAACGTTGGCGCAGTATTTT. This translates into CASSQDATLAQYF.